This TCR beta chain was captured in a study of molecular identifiers for immune sequencing clone quantification. Study-wide results and caveats: The sizes of highly expanded clones could be underestimated when identical TCR molecules share a barcode.

Germline values: CDR1 SGHTA, CDR2 FQGTGA. Trimming cost V 5 bases and J 5 bases, with 11 bases left between them. This CDR3 region has 13 residues. As to this clonotype: Antigen: not known.

TCRdb processed the PCR reads anew with MiXCR; each CDR3 protein has one entry. The data contain about half a million distinct CDR3 sequences, under 30% of them seen just once; the ten biggest clones take up 0.7% to 0.9%. The TCR was taken from a human donor in good health. Some libraries in this study had Jurkat cell RNA spiked in. This rearrangement joins TRBV7-3 to TRBJ2-3, with a tentative D call TRBD2 (5 bases). Sequenced sample: naive CD8+ T cells from blood, with Jurkat cell RNA spiked in. Indicated subset: FACS-sorted CD8+CD4-CCR7+CD45RA+ naive T cells. The CDR3 coding sequence is TGTGCCAGCAGCGCGTGGACTGAAGATACGCAGTATTTT. It is translated as CASSAWTEDTQYF. Supplemented by reference TRBV7-3 and TRBJ2-3, the full variable domain reads GAGVSQTPSNKVTEKGKYVELRCDPISGHTALYWYRQSLGQGPEFLIYFQGTGAADDSGLPNDRFFAVRPEGSVSTLKIQRTERGDSAVYLCASSAWTEDTQYFGPGTRLTVL.